The subject of this entry is one T cell receptor beta chain. The sample belongs to a study of blood T cell repertoires in COVID-19. In the study overall: Collection of acute and convalescent COVID-19 samples took place in the United States, Italy and Spain. Sample material is recorded as cDNA or gDNA derived from T cells, B-cell-depleted T cells, or PBMCs.

Germline V CDR1 and CDR2: SGHRS, YFSETQ. The CDR3 covers 16 residues. The junction had 10 bases not matched to a gene; V was cut back by 4 bases and J by 3 bases. Under the authors' procedure: Estimated nucleated cell counts came from reference gene primer amplification. Assay: immunoSEQ multiplex PCR; the TCRdb copy retains only in-frame clones and omits some. V and J calls and clone size are given by that table; D and trimming were obtained from the DNA. The table records about half a million clones, roughly 85% of them present only once. The sample comprised peripheral blood. The chain recombines TRBV5-1 with TRBJ2-7; TRBD1 aligns across 10 bases. The clonotype originates from a human donor in a cohort sampled during active COVID-19. The CDR3 nucleotides read TGCGCCAGCAGCCAAAATCCCGGGACAGGGGACTACGAGCAGTACTTC. Translated, it gives CASSQNPGTGDYEQYF.